Given below is one TCR beta chain in context. No antigen is known for it. This entry comes from a study of monozygotic twins with inflammatory bowel disease. Study-level points and caveats: Relative to healthy twins, IBD patients had fewer clonotypes in common with others, a gap that was especially apparent with disease activity.

TCRdb reanalyzed the 5' RACE reads, giving one entry per CDR3 protein sequence and no DNA. This table holds about 330,000 distinct CDR3 sequences. The CDR3 extends over 12 amino acids. CDR1 is SGDLS, CDR2 YYNGEE, per germline. This clonotype originated in a human donor with ulcerative colitis or Crohn's disease, or a healthy co-twin of an affected twin (not recorded which). The chain is built from TRBV9 and TRBJ1-1. Specimen: blood. The CDR3 region is CASSFRTGEAFF.